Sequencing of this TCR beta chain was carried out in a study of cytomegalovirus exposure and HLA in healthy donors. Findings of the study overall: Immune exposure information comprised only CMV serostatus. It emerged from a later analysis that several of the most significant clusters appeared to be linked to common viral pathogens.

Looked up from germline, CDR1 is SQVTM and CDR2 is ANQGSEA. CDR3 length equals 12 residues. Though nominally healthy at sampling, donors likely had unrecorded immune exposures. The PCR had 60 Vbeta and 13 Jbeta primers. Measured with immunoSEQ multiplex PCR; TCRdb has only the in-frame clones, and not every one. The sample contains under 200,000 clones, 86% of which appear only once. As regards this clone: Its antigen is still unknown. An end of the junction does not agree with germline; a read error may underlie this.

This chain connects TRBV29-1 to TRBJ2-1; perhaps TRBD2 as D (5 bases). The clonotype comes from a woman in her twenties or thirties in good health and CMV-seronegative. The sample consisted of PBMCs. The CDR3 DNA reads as TGCAGCGTTCCCATCGGGCACTCCGTGAGGGTCTTC. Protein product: CSVPIGHSVRVF.